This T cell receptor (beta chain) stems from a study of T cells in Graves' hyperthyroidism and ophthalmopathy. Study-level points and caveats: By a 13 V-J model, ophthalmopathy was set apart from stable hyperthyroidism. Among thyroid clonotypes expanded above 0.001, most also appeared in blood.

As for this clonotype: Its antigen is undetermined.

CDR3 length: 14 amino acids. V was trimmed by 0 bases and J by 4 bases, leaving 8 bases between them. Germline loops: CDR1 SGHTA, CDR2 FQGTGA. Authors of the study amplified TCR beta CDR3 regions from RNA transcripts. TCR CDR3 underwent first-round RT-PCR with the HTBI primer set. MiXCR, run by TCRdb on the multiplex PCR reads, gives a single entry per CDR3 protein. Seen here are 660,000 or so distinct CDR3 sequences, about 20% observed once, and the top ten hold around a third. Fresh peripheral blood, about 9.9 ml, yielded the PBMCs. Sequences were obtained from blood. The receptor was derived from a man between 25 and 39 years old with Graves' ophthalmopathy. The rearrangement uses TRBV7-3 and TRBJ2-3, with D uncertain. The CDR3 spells CASSLTRGADTQYF. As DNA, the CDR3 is TGTGCCAGCAGCTTAACTAGAGGCGCAGATACGCAGTATTTT.